This T cell receptor (beta chain) was identified during a study of glioma-infiltrating T cells after dendritic cell vaccination. About the research overall: Dendritic cells derived from monocytes and pulsed with autologous tumor lysate formed the vaccine.

The assay was immunoSEQ multiplex PCR, and TCRdb's table has in-frame clones only and misses some. The table records 90,000 to 100,000 clones, around 80% of them present only once. Germline V gene lookup returns CDR1 MNHEY and CDR2 SVGAGI. The CDR3 spans 14 residues. V dropped 5 bases and J dropped 2 bases, with 9 bases sitting between them. Sequenced here: blood, sampled before dendritic cell vaccination. The V gene is TRBV6-5, the J gene TRBJ2-2, with TRBD1 as a possible D gene (5 bases). This TCR derives from a human donor with glioblastoma. The CDR3 region has the DNA TGTGCCAGCAGTAGGGGCTTCAACACCGGGGAGCTGTTTTTT. Translation: CASSRGFNTGELFF.